This TCR beta chain was recovered during a study of Ad26.COV2.S vaccination and SARS-CoV-2 variants. Sample treatment: roughly 18 received Ad26.COV2.S at low or high dose, single or two shots; several received placebo; per-sample allocation not given. Sampling was done on day 63 after the first vaccine or placebo injection. The method was immunoSEQ multiplex PCR; TCRdb's version includes in-frame clones alone and lacks a portion of them. In the table there are about 350,000 clones, about 85% of which are singletons. CDR1 and CDR2 from the germline V gene are MNHNY and SVGAGI (reference sequence). Trimming cost V 7 bases and J 0 bases, with 10 bases left between them. This CDR3 comprises 13 residues.

This TCR came from a person between 18 and 65 years old who received the Ad26.COV2.S COVID-19 vaccine or a placebo. The V call is TRBV6-6, the J call TRBJ2-7; D is unclear. Sequenced here: peripheral blood, sampled in a trial of Ad26.COV2.S vaccine versus placebo. The CDR3 sequence is CASTHPGSYEQYF. In nucleotides, the CDR3 is TGTGCCAGCACCCACCCGGGCTCCTACGAGCAGTACTTC.